The 27 T cell receptor beta chains presented below share a single source sample, sequenced in a study of blood T cell repertoires in COVID-19. Profiled with immunoSEQ multiplex PCR; TCRdb holds only in-frame clones, not every one. This sample has 180,000 or so clones, with 65% to 85% found just once. The sequencing sample was made of peripheral blood. The receptor source for this set is a human donor with acute or convalescent COVID-19. The donor label of this sample is uncertain.

The chain links TRBV11-2 to TRBJ2-5; 9 positions match TRBD2. Unmatched junction bases numbered 5, after V lost 2 bases and J lost 1 base. The CDR3 is made up of 16 amino acids. Germline V gene sequence: CDR1 SGHAT, CDR2 FQNNGV. The CDR3 DNA sequence: TGTGCCAGCAGCTTACGACTAGCGGAGACCCAAGAGACCCAGTACTTC. Its translation is CASSLRLAETQETQYF.

This chain joins TRBV11-3 and TRBJ2-1, with TRBD2 identical over 9 bases. With V trimmed by 4 bases and J by 8 bases, 15 bases remained unmatched. Looked up from germline, CDR1 is SGHNT and CDR2 is YENEEA. The length of the CDR3 is 17 residues. The CDR3, as DNA: TGTGCCAGCAGCTCGGGACTAGCTTTCGAGACACTCGATGAGCAGTTCTTC. This gives the protein CASSSGLAFETLDEQFF.

The chain employs TRBV11-2 and TRBJ2-1; D possibly corresponds to TRBD2 (5 bases). The germline gives CDR1 SGHAT, CDR2 FQNNGV. V was clipped by 4 bases and J by 6 bases, with 16 bases between them. This CDR3 is 15 amino acids long. CDR3 loop: CASSSPLTSPNEQFF. Written as DNA, the CDR3 is TGTGCCAGCAGCTCCCCTTTAACTAGTCCCAATGAGCAGTTCTTC. Looking up the rest from reference TRBV11-2 and TRBJ2-1 gives the full variable domain: EAGVAQSPRYKIIEKRQSVAFWCNPISGHATLYWYQQILGQGPKLLIQFQNNGVVDDSQLPKDRFSAERLKGVDSTLKIQPAKLEDSAVYLCASSSPLTSPNEQFFGPGTRLTVL.

The J gene is TRBJ1-6, the V gene TRBV30; 8 nucleotides match TRBD1. Germline CDR1 and CDR2: GTSNPN and SVGIG (reference sequence). The V gene end was trimmed by 3 bases and the J gene end by 7 bases; junction bases not matched to a gene: 5. This CDR3 has 14 residues. The CDR3 spells CAWRPGQENSPLHF. The DNA of the CDR3 is TGTGCCTGGAGACCGGGACAGGAAAATTCACCCCTCCACTTT.

About this clone itself: At one end the junction does not follow the germline gene, possibly because of a read error. The chain is built from TRBV6-4 and TRBJ2-1; no definite D call. Per the germline V gene, CDR1 is MRHNA and CDR2 is SNTAGT. The CDR3 extends over 12 amino acids. The CDR3 reads CASSLSHNEQFF. CDR3 DNA: TGTGCCAGCAGCCTCTCCCACAATGAGCAGTTCTTC.

The V and J genes are TRBV21-1 and TRBJ1-5; the table assigns TRBD1, which was not confirmed against the DNA. TRBV21-1 is tagged as a pseudogene. The CDR3 loop spans 16 amino acids. The CDR3: CASSIRTAYSNQPQHF. The CDR3, as DNA: TGTGCCAGCAGCATCCGAACAGCCTATAGCAATCAGCCCCAGCATTTT.

The rearrangement joins TRBV10-1 to TRBJ1-1; 7 bases line up with TRBD1. The CDR3 contains 13 residues. Trimming cost V 4 bases and J 1 base; bases outside gene matches: 0. Germline assignment: CDR1 WNHNN and CDR2 SYGVQD (reference sequence). CDR3 region: CASSAGGNTEAFF. Here the CDR3 DNA reads TGCGCCAGCAGTGCAGGGGGGAACACTGAAGCTTTCTTT.

The chain uses TRBV29-1 and TRBJ1-4; 7 positions agree with TRBD1. There are 13 residues in the CDR3. Unmatched junction bases numbered 5, after V lost 5 bases and J lost 5 bases. Germline values: CDR1 SQVTM, CDR2 ANQGSEA. The CDR3 nucleotides read TGCAGCGTTTTTAGACAGGGAAATGAAAAACTGTTTTTT. The encoded protein is CSVFRQGNEKLFF.

This clone was detected only a few times. The chain employs TRBV12-3 or TRBV12-4 and TRBJ1-5; D is perhaps TRBD1 (5 bases). Deletions cut 6 bases from V and 1 base from J, with 7 bases between. The CDR3 totals 13 residues. Here the CDR3 DNA reads TGTGCCAGCAGCCAGGGAAGCAATCAGCCCCAGCATTTT. Residues: CASSQGSNQPQHF.

The CDR3 bases are TGTGCCAGCAGCGGCGGTGGGTTCGATACGCAGTATTTT. Its translation: CASSGGGFDTQYF. The chain recombines TRBV3-1 (or the pseudogene TRBV3-2) with TRBJ2-3; no firm D call. V was clipped by 5 bases and J by 6 bases, with 12 bases between them. Germline V CDR1 and CDR2: LGHDT, YNNKEL (reference sequence). CDR3 size: 13 residues.

The chain has TRBV7-9 and TRBJ1-1; D is uncertain. Trimming cost V 5 bases and J 0 bases, with 7 bases left between them. Germline assignment: CDR1 SEHNR and CDR2 FQNEAQ (reference sequence). CDR3 length: 13 residues. The CDR3 protein is CASSLDMNTEAFF. Here the CDR3 DNA reads TGTGCCAGCAGCCTCGACATGAACACTGAAGCTTTCTTT.

The rearrangement uses TRBV5-1 and TRBJ2-1; TRBD2 matches at 8 bases. The germline gives CDR1 SGHRS, CDR2 YFSETQ. Trimming removed 0 bases from V and 14 bases from J; junction bases left unmatched: 13. The CDR3 has 15 residues. CDR3 sequence (DNA): TGCGCCAGCAGCTTGGCCGGTAGCGGGGACACCGGAGAGTTCTTC. Translating gives CASSLAGSGDTGEFF.

This clone turned up a few times. The chain employs TRBV29-1 and TRBJ1-1; 8 nucleotides agree with TRBD1. Germline-derived CDR1 and CDR2 are SQVTM and ANQGSEA. The V segment lost 7 bases and the J segment 4 bases; nucleotides outside the gene matches: 8. The CDR3 spans 13 residues. The chain's CDR3 is CSATDRGSTEAFF. CDR3 DNA sequence: TGCAGCGCCACTGACAGGGGAAGCACTGAAGCTTTCTTT.

The chain is built from TRBV10-3 and TRBJ1-1; tentative D call: TRBD1 (5 bases). The CDR3 consists of 17 residues. Trimming removed 2 bases at V and 1 base at J, with 17 bases between. CDR1 is ENHRY, CDR2 SYGVKD, per germline. The CDR3 DNA sequence: TGTGCCATCAGTGAGACCCCGGGTCGGGGGGAGAACACTGAAGCTTTCTTT. Its protein product is CAISETPGRGENTEAFF.

This chain joins TRBV12-3 or TRBV12-4 and TRBJ1-2; D not certain. The ends were cut back, 5 bases at V and 0 bases at J, with 4 bases in the middle. This CDR3 has 12 residues. The CDR3 coding sequence is TGTGCCAGCAGTCGAGCTAACTATGGCTACACCTTC. Translated: CASSRANYGYTF.

The chain carries TRBV18 and TRBJ2-2; tentative D call: TRBD2 (6 bases). The CDR3 covers 16 residues. Deletions cut 3 bases from V and 0 bases from J, with 11 bases between. Germline-derived CDR1 and CDR2 are KGHSH and LQKENI. The CDR3 here is CASSPSSVTNTGELFF. The DNA of the CDR3 is TGTGCCAGCTCACCTTCTAGCGTTACGAACACCGGGGAGCTGTTTTTT.

The table lists this clone with a count of one. The gene calls are TRBV10-3 and TRBJ2-1; D might be TRBD1 (6 bases). Germline V lookup: CDR1 ENHRY, CDR2 SYGVKD. CDR3 length: 17 residues. V lost 6 bases and J 7 bases, leaving 25 bases between the germline ends. CDR3: CAISLQGLTSPGNEQFF. The CDR3 bases are TGTGCCATCAGCTTACAGGGTCTTACTTCCCCAGGGAATGAGCAGTTCTTC.

The chain joins TRBV7-8 to TRBJ2-7; 14 nucleotides align to TRBD2. The V and J ends lost 5 bases and 7 bases, in that order; junction bases with no gene match: 10. CDR1 is SGHVS and CDR2 is FQNEAQ in the germline V gene. There are 16 residues in the CDR3. The CDR3 sequence: CASSLRTSGRSGEQYF. The CDR3 bases are TGTGCCAGCAGCCTACGGACTAGCGGGAGGTCCGGGGAGCAGTACTTC. The variable domain in full, completed from reference TRBV7-8 and TRBJ2-7, reads GAGVSQSPRYKVAKRGQDVALRCDPISGHVSLFWYQQALGQGPEFLTYFQNEAQLDKSGLPSDRFFAERPEGSVSTLKIQRTQQEDSAVYLCASSLRTSGRSGEQYFGPGTRLTVT.

The chain joins TRBV5-5 to TRBJ2-1, with 11 bases aligning to TRBD2. Germline-derived CDR1 and CDR2 are SGHKS and YYEKEE (reference sequence). The CDR3 contains 16 residues. With 2 bases clipped from V and 5 bases from J, the junction kept 6 bases outside the gene matches. The CDR3 DNA reads as TGTGCCAGCAGCTTTACGCTAGCGGGAGGCCACAATGAGCAGTTCTTC. Residues: CASSFTLAGGHNEQFF.

The chain carries TRBV28 and TRBJ2-7; tentative D call: TRBD1 (6 bases). Trimming removed 8 bases from V and 2 bases from J, with 16 bases in between. Germline V CDR1 and CDR2: MDHEN, SYDVKM. The CDR3 spans 14 residues. The CDR3 spells CASFHPGHPYEQYF. The CDR3 DNA follows: TGTGCCAGCTTTCACCCGGGACACCCCTACGAGCAGTACTTC.

This clone was found a few times. Its ends do not fully match the called genes, so a read error is possible. The rearrangement joins TRBV7-7 to TRBJ1-3; 11 positions match TRBD1. CDR1 is SSHAT, CDR2 FNYEAQ, per germline (reference sequence). The CDR3 is 17 amino acids. CDR3 protein: CASSSDRGRTLGNTIYF. As DNA, the CDR3 is TGTGCTAGCAGCTCGGACAGGGGGCGAACTTTGGGAAACACCATATATTTT. The variable domain in full, with the rest retrieved from reference TRBV7-7 and TRBJ1-3, is GAGVSQSPRYKVTKRGQDVTLRCDPISSHATLYWYQQALGQGPEFLTYFNYEAQPDKSGLPSDRFSAERPEGSISTLTIQRTEQRDSAMYRCASSSDRGRTLGNTIYFGEGSWLTVV.

This chain uses TRBV7-3 with TRBJ2-1; the match to TRBD2 covers 7 bases. Losses at the gene ends were 5 bases for V and 0 bases for J; bases not matched to a gene: 4. Per germline, CDR1 SGHTA and CDR2 FQGTGA. The CDR3 is made up of 15 amino acids. Here the CDR3 DNA reads TGTGCCAGCAGCCCGGGACTAAGCTCCTACAATGAGCAGTTCTTC. This sequence encodes CASSPGLSSYNEQFF.

This chain connects TRBV5-4 to TRBJ2-1; 10 bases fit TRBD2. CDR1 and CDR2 from the germline V gene are SGHNT and YYREEE (reference sequence). CDR3 length equals 15 residues. The junction had 2 bases not matched to a gene; V was cut back by 5 bases and J by 0 bases. CDR3 amino acids: CASRLAGSSYNEQFF. In DNA, the CDR3 is TGTGCCAGCAGACTAGCGGGGAGCTCCTACAATGAGCAGTTCTTC.

The gene calls are TRBV2 and TRBJ1-1, with TRBD1 as a possible D gene (6 bases). From germline, CDR1 is SNHLY and CDR2 FYNNEI. The V and J ends lost 3 bases and 5 bases respectively, with 13 bases between them. The CDR3 is made up of 14 amino acids. This chain's CDR3 is CASSETQGGTEAFF. DNA for the CDR3: TGTGCCAGCAGTGAGACACAGGGAGGGACTGAAGCTTTCTTT.

This clone is a singleton in its sample. In DNA form, the CDR3 reads TGTGCCAGCAGCTTAGGGGGTCTTGGGGGCACCCTCCACTTT. Amino acids: CASSLGGLGGTLHF. V gene TRBV7-2 combines with J gene TRBJ1-6; TRBD1 is a possible D gene (6 bases). CDR1 SGHTA and CDR2 FQGNSA come from the germline V gene. The CDR3 contains 14 residues. Trimming took off 1 base at V and 14 bases at J, with 15 bases between the two ends.

This clone was observed once. The chain links TRBV28 to TRBJ1-6; no clear D. Germline V gene lookup returns CDR1 MDHEN and CDR2 SYDVKM. V shed 3 bases and J shed 15 bases, with 12 bases lying between them. The CDR3 is 12 residues long. The CDR3 loop is CASSLLQQHLHF. DNA of the CDR3: TGTGCCAGCAGTTTGTTACAACAGCACCTCCACTTT.

This clone was counted only a few times. The chain combines TRBV7-3 with TRBJ2-1, with D uncertain. The CDR3 runs 11 residues. Trimming removed 5 bases at V and 10 bases at J, with 9 bases between. From germline, CDR1 is SGHTA and CDR2 FQGTGA. Here the CDR3 DNA reads TGTGCCAGCAGCGCCGGTGCGGAGCAGTTCTTC. Protein product: CASSAGAEQFF.